This T cell receptor beta chain derives from a study of cytomegalovirus exposure and HLA in healthy donors. Regarding the study as a whole: About 87% or about 30% of the time was how often most TCR beta V segments were productive, according to an earlier analysis. Apart from CMV serostatus, no immune exposure information was available.

Details on this clone: Its antigen is not known.

The primer mix had 60 Vbeta and 13 Jbeta primers. Libraries were prepared by immunoSEQ multiplex PCR; TCRdb keeps only in-frame clonotypes and omits some of them. The specimen's table records tens of thousands of clones. The V and J ends lost 4 bases and 1 base, in that order; junction bases with no gene match: 0. This CDR3 is 14 amino acids long. Germline-derived CDR1 and CDR2 are SQVTM and ANQGSEA. This chain connects TRBV29-1 to TRBJ2-6; 8 bases fit TRBD1. The specimen was PBMCs. The origin of this receptor is a female donor in good health and CMV-seronegative. The CDR3 sequence is CSVGTGSGANVLTF. CDR3 in DNA: TGCAGCGTTGGGACAGGGTCTGGGGCCAACGTCCTGACTTTC.